This T cell receptor beta chain was sequenced during a study of blood T cell repertoires in COVID-19 (TCRdb year 2020). Study-level background: Samples from collaborators originated in the United States, Italy and Spain and spanned both the acute and convalescent phases of COVID-19. A freely available public database, intended as a resource for researchers studying the immune response to SARS-CoV-2, is where the repertoires were released. Where HLA class I and class II types were available, the types were taken from metadata supplied by the sample provider, not from assay-based typing. The dataset comprised deeply sampled blood TCRbeta repertoires from subjects exposed to, actively infected with, or recovered from COVID-19. Nearly every sample came with metadata listing a de-identified subject ID, COVID-19 status, age in years and sex. The material from the prospective study consisted of cDNA or gDNA derived from T cells, B-cell-depleted T cells, or PBMCs. Samples were obtained from the ongoing ImmuneRACE study (first 160 participants) and from 1,254 subjects provided by 6 global collaborators.

To note about this clone: Its antigen specificity is not known. No much larger clone is present one base from it, and per-base qualities are unavailable.

Study-level results and caveats: The amount of clinical and demographic metadata varied by source and participant and was provided uncurated.

As encoded in the germline V gene, CDR1 is SGHDT while CDR2 is YYEEEE. The CDR3 contains 15 residues, cysteine and phenylalanine counted. Only CDR3 DNA is held: 45 bases, read in frame from base 1. V is trimmed back by 3 bases and J by 7 bases, and the junction contains 7 bases that no gene match accounts for. TCRbeta CDR3 regions were amplified from genomic DNA by means of the immunoSEQ Assay, a bias-controlled multiplex PCR. Per the source publication's procedure: Nucleated cell counts per sample were estimated from amplification of reference gene primers within the assay. To quantify the absolute abundance of each unique TCRbeta CDR3 rearrangement, sequence reads were collapsed and filtered. For each sample, productive Simpson clonality was calculated by taking the square root of Simpson's diversity index across productive rearrangements. Imported from immuneACCESS, the table was reduced by TCRdb to in-frame sequences with V and J called. These copies leave out some clones; in studies compared against another copy, an unresolved V gene accounts for under half, and the cause of the remainder is not known. The DNA gave D and trimming, while V, J and clone size come from that table. This sample holds tens of thousands of clones; around 86% were observed only once. 4.5% to 5.5% of the sample goes to the ten largest clones.

The collaborating institutions used their own protocols to collect whole blood in K2EDTA tubes. For TCRbeta analysis, collaborator samples were shipped as frozen whole blood, as isolated PBMCs, or as DNA extracted from either sample type. Source material: peripheral blood. Recombination joined TRBV5-6 with TRBJ1-2; 12 middle bases align to TRBD1. The clonotype comes from an elderly woman with acute or convalescent COVID-19. This receptor carries the CDR3 CASSSQGTGGLGYTF. DNA sequence: TGTGCCAGCAGCTCACAGGGGACAGGGGGCCTTGGCTACACCTTC.